Listed here are 27 T cell receptor beta chains from one sample, sequenced in a study of T cells after posttransplantation cyclophosphamide. Clones were read by immunoSEQ multiplex PCR, and TCRdb kept only the in-frame ones, dropping some. This sample includes roughly 49,000 clones with no singletons; its ten biggest clones take up about 2.2%. Material: PBMCs. Receptors were obtained from a middle-aged man in good health, CMV-negative, and a related stem cell transplant donor.

Many counts were recorded for this clone. This chain joins TRBV5-4 and TRBJ1-1; D is possibly TRBD1 (5 bases). CDR3 length: 15 amino acids. V was trimmed by 0 bases and J by 5 bases, leaving 14 bases between them. CDR1 and CDR2 (germline): SGHNT, YYREEE (reference sequence). CDR3 nucleotides: TGTGCCAGCAGCTTGGCCGGCCAGGGTGAAACTGAAGCTTTCTTT. This gives the protein CASSLAGQGETEAFF.

This clone was detected ten times or more. The chain recombines TRBV28 with TRBJ2-7; TRBD2 matches 10 bases. Per the germline V gene, CDR1 is MDHEN and CDR2 is SYDVKM. Unmatched junction bases numbered 22, after V lost 4 bases and J lost 4 bases. This CDR3 has 20 residues. The CDR3 DNA reads TGTGCCAGCAGTTCACCTAGGACAGGGTGGCTAGCGGGAGTAAGGTACGAGCAGTACTTC. This translates into CASSSPRTGWLAGVRYEQYF.

A few counts support this clone. A read error is possible here, since a much larger clone lies one base away. Other DNA sequences in this specimen translate into the identical CDR3. The CDR3 reads CASSWEVGEQYF. CDR3 nucleotide sequence: TGTGCCAGCAGCTGGGAGGTTGGGGAGCAGTACTTC. The gene calls are TRBV5-4 and TRBJ2-7; tentatively, D is TRBD2 (6 bases). CDR3 length: 12 amino acids. V was shortened by 3 bases and J by 7 bases, with 11 bases between the two germline ends. The germline V gene has CDR1 SGHNT and CDR2 YYREEE (reference sequence).

This clone was counted at least ten times. Here the CDR3 reads CASIQAGYPYGYTF. CDR3 DNA sequence: TGTGCCAGCATCCAAGCGGGGTACCCCTATGGCTACACCTTC. This chain joins TRBV6-6 and TRBJ1-2; no definite D call. The length of the CDR3 is 14 residues. Trimming cost V 7 bases and J 4 bases, with 16 bases left between them. Germline assignment: CDR1 MNHNY and CDR2 SVGAGI (reference sequence).

This clone showed up many times. The chain has TRBV9 and TRBJ2-7, with D possibly TRBD1 on 5 matching bases. This CDR3 has 14 residues. CDR1 is SGDLS and CDR2 is YYNGEE in the germline V gene. Deletions cut 7 bases from V and 5 bases from J, with 19 bases between. The CDR3 sequence is CASARTPLGHEQYF. CDR3 coding DNA: TGTGCCAGCGCGCGGACACCCCTGGGCCACGAGCAGTACTTC.

This clone was seen many times. This chain uses TRBV5-1 with TRBJ2-3, with D tentatively TRBD2 (6 bases). There are 16 residues in the CDR3. Trimming removed 0 bases at V and 2 bases at J, with 13 bases between. Germline V gene data show CDR1 as SGHRS and CDR2 as YFSETQ. For the CDR3, the DNA is TGCGCCAGCAGCTTGGTTAAAGGAGGGCCCACAGATACGCAGTATTTT. Amino acids: CASSLVKGGPTDTQYF.

At least ten counts were recorded for this clone. This chain links TRBV28 with TRBJ2-7; D is unresolved. The germline gives CDR1 MDHEN, CDR2 SYDVKM. Trimming took off 8 bases at V and 7 bases at J, with 6 bases between the two ends. CDR3 length equals 9 residues. CDR3 nucleotides: TGTGCCAGCGGCACGGAGCAGTACTTC. Translated, it gives CASGTEQYF.

This clone showed up many times. The J gene is TRBJ1-1, the V gene TRBV7-9; no clear D. CDR1 is SEHNR, CDR2 FQNEAQ, per germline (reference sequence). Trimming cost V 5 bases and J 0 bases, with 7 bases left between them. CDR3 length: 13 amino acids. The DNA of the CDR3 is TGTGCCAGCAGCCCAACACTGAACACTGAAGCTTTCTTT. Its protein is CASSPTLNTEAFF.

The table lists this clone with many counts. The rearrangement uses TRBV28 and TRBJ2-1; no firm D call. V shed 8 bases and J shed 0 bases, with 17 bases lying between them. The germline CDR1 and CDR2 sequences are MDHEN and SYDVKM. The CDR3 is made up of 16 amino acids. The CDR3 sequence is CASHRAGMSSYNEQFF. CDR3 bases: TGTGCCAGCCATCGCGCAGGCATGAGCTCCTACAATGAGCAGTTCTTC.

Many counts were recorded for this clone. The chain has TRBV7-3 and TRBJ1-6, with D perhaps matching TRBD1 (5 bases). CDR1 SGHTA and CDR2 FQGTGA come from the germline V gene. Trimming removed 1 base at V and 7 bases at J, with 14 bases between. The CDR3 has 16 amino acids. CDR3 bases: TGTGCCAGCAGCTTAAATGGAGGGGCCGAGAATTCACCCCTCCACTTT. It is translated as CASSLNGGAENSPLHF.

This clone was counted at least ten times. The chain has TRBV12-2 and TRBJ1-5; the DNA was not used to check the table's D call, TRBD1. TRBV12-2 is classified as a pseudogene. The CDR3 spans 17 residues. CDR3 DNA sequence: TGTGCAAGTCGCTTAGTCTGGTTGGGACAGGGTAGGCAGCCCCAGCATTTT. This translates into CASRLVWLGQGRQPQHF.

This clone was counted at least ten times. The CDR3 spells CASSSDRQETQYF. As DNA, the CDR3 is TGTGCCAGCAGTTCCGACAGACAAGAGACCCAGTACTTC. V gene TRBV27 combines with J gene TRBJ2-5; perhaps TRBD1 as D (5 bases). The germline V gene encodes CDR1 MNHEY and CDR2 SMNVEV (reference sequence). The length of the CDR3 is 13 residues. Trimming took off 4 bases at V and 2 bases at J, with 8 bases between the two ends.

This clone has at least ten counts. In nucleotides, the CDR3 is TGTGCCAGCAGTCCCTCTACAGGGGTCCCAGATACGCAGTATTTT. Translating it yields CASSPSTGVPDTQYF. V gene TRBV28 combines with J gene TRBJ2-3, with 7 bases lining up with TRBD1. This CDR3 has 15 residues. Germline V gene lookup returns CDR1 MDHEN and CDR2 SYDVKM. J lost 4 bases, V lost 5 bases, and 9 bases had no gene match.

In its sample, this clone was seen many times. The chain has TRBV5-1 and TRBJ2-1; 9 nucleotides line up with TRBD1. J lost 9 bases, V lost 3 bases, and 4 bases had no gene match. The CDR3 has 13 amino acids. CDR1 and CDR2 (germline): SGHRS, YFSETQ. CDR3 sequence: CASSSTGGGEQFF. As DNA, the CDR3 is TGCGCCAGCAGCTCGACAGGGGGAGGTGAGCAGTTCTTC.

This clone was recorded at least ten times. The gene calls are TRBV28 and TRBJ1-5; a possible D gene is TRBD1 (6 bases). V was pared by 6 bases and J by 8 bases, with 23 bases between. The germline V gene has CDR1 MDHEN and CDR2 SYDVKM. There are 16 residues in the CDR3. The CDR3, as DNA: TGTGCCAGCAGGGCCGTTAAGACAGGCCGTCGGGAGCCCCAGCATTTT. Its translation: CASRAVKTGRREPQHF.

This clone was seen repeatedly, ten times or more. V and J are TRBV11-3 and TRBJ2-3, with D possibly TRBD1 on 6 matching bases. The CDR3 loop spans 16 amino acids. Germline assignment: CDR1 SGHNT and CDR2 YENEEA. V lost 1 base to trimming and J lost 1 base, with 12 bases between them. This CDR3 reads CASSLGVAGGTDTQYF. The CDR3 bases are TGTGCCAGCAGCTTAGGCGTCGCAGGGGGCACAGATACGCAGTATTTT.

Many counts were recorded for this clone. The V and J genes are TRBV30 and TRBJ2-6; D is unresolved. The CDR3 contains 14 residues. V gave up 1 base and J gave up 0 bases, with 4 bases separating them. CDR1 and CDR2 from the germline V gene are GTSNPN and SVGIG (reference sequence). CDR3 DNA sequence: TGTGCCTGGAGTGACTTCTCTGGGGCCAACGTCCTGACTTTC. Translating it yields CAWSDFSGANVLTF.

This clone was seen ten or more times. This chain uses TRBV28 with TRBJ2-7; 11 bases map to TRBD2. The germline CDR1 and CDR2 sequences are MDHEN and SYDVKM. The CDR3 consists of 20 residues. Trimming at V came to 3 bases and at J to 2 bases, leaving 18 bases not matched to a gene. The CDR3 bases are TGTGCCAGCAGTTTTTCCCCTGGAGTGACTAGCGGGATCAAAGCCTACGAGCAGTACTTC. This translates into CASSFSPGVTSGIKAYEQYF.

This clone occurred many times. This chain joins TRBV6-1 and TRBJ1-2, with D possibly matching TRBD1 (5 bases). This CDR3 has 15 residues. Trimming removed 0 bases at V and 2 bases at J, with 10 bases between. The V gene's germline CDR1 is MNHNS and CDR2 SASEGT. CDR3 DNA sequence: TGTGCCAGCAGTGAAGCGGGGCCCAGGAACTATGGCTACACCTTC. It yields the protein CASSEAGPRNYGYTF.

The chain joins TRBV6-5 to TRBJ2-4; 10 nucleotides align to TRBD1. The V segment lost 11 bases and the J segment 5 bases; nucleotides outside the gene matches: 9. This CDR3 comprises 14 residues. Per germline, CDR1 MNHEY and CDR2 SVGAGI. CDR3 protein: CAVIPTGGENIQYF. CDR3 DNA sequence: TGTGCCGTCATCCCGACAGGGGGCGAAAACATTCAGTACTTC.

This clone showed up many times. The chain employs TRBV2 and TRBJ1-5; TRBD1 agrees at 8 bases. In germline, CDR1 is SNHLY, CDR2 FYNNEI. The CDR3 consists of 17 residues. Trimming cost V 5 bases and J 0 bases; bases outside gene matches: 9. The chain's CDR3 is CASSPSQGAYSNQPQHF. The CDR3 region has the DNA TGTGCCAGCAGTCCTTCCCAGGGGGCCTATAGCAATCAGCCCCAGCATTTT.

This clone was seen at least ten times. This chain joins TRBV27 and TRBJ2-2; 9 bases align to TRBD1. The CDR3 length is 15 residues. J was trimmed by 4 bases and V by 10 bases; bases with no gene match: 10. Germline V lookup: CDR1 MNHEY, CDR2 SMNVEV (reference sequence). In DNA, the CDR3 is TGTGCCACCACGGGGGGACAGGGAGCCACCGGGGAGCTGTTTTTT. This gives the protein CATTGGQGATGELFF.

The sample holds many counts of this clone. The rearrangement joins TRBV4-1 to TRBJ1-6; no reliable D call. Germline V lookup: CDR1 MGHRA, CDR2 YSYEKL. Trimming left V 5 bases short and J 1 base short, with 9 bases between. There are 15 residues in the CDR3. For the CDR3, the DNA is TGCGCCAGCAGCACCGGTGTATCCTATAATTCACCCCTCCACTTT. Translated: CASSTGVSYNSPLHF.

Ten or more counts support this clone. This rearrangement joins TRBV6-1 to TRBJ1-3; D uncertain. The CDR3 has 14 residues. Germline values: CDR1 MNHNS, CDR2 SASEGT. V lost 4 bases and J 0 bases, leaving 7 bases between the germline ends. The CDR3 DNA is TGTGCCAGCAGTGCGAGGGTCTCTGGAAACACCATATATTTT. It translates to CASSARVSGNTIYF.

This clone was observed at least ten times. This chain links TRBV6-1 with TRBJ2-7, with a weak D call TRBD1 (5 bases). CDR1 is MNHNS, CDR2 SASEGT, per germline. This CDR3 spans 14 amino acids. The V end lost 0 bases, the J end lost 2 bases, and 8 bases lay between the germline ends. The CDR3 sequence: CASSEAGAAYEQYF. In DNA form, the CDR3 reads TGTGCCAGCAGTGAAGCTGGGGCAGCCTACGAGCAGTACTTC.

This clone was counted at least ten times. The chain employs TRBV27 and TRBJ1-1, with D hard to call. Trimming took off 5 bases at V and 3 bases at J, with 10 bases between the two ends. This CDR3 has 13 residues. The germline gives CDR1 MNHEY, CDR2 SMNVEV (reference sequence). The CDR3: CASSKDRDTEAFF. The DNA for the CDR3 is TGTGCCAGCAGTAAGGATCGGGACACTGAAGCTTTCTTT.

In this sample, this clone turned up many times. The chain is built from TRBV4-3 and TRBJ2-1; 9 nucleotides match TRBD2. This CDR3 spans 16 amino acids. Germline CDR1 reads LGHNA; CDR2 reads YSLEER. V trimming: 1 base; J trimming: 2 bases; junction bases outside the gene matches: 3. CDR3 sequence (DNA): TGCGCCAGCAGCCAAGTAGCGGGAGACCCCTACAATGAGCAGTTCTTC. It codes for CASSQVAGDPYNEQFF.